These 10 T cell receptor beta chains were sequenced from one sample in a study of cytomegalovirus exposure and HLA in healthy donors. This PCR relied on a set of 60 Vbeta primers and 13 Jbeta primers. Assay: immunoSEQ multiplex PCR; the TCRdb copy retains only in-frame clones and omits some. The table lists 150,000 to 200,000 clones, roughly 79% of them singletons. The source material was PBMCs. The receptors were gathered from a woman aged 40 to 50 in good health and CMV-seronegative.

The V and J genes are TRBV7-8 and TRBJ2-1, with 9 nucleotides matching TRBD2. V was pared by 1 base and J by 2 bases, with 12 bases of the junction left unmatched. The CDR3 spans 19 residues. The germline V gene encodes CDR1 SGHVS and CDR2 FQNEAQ. This chain's CDR3 is CASSLGLRGSGRTYNEQFF. The CDR3 DNA reads as TGTGCCAGCAGCTTAGGGCTCAGGGGAAGCGGGAGGACCTACAATGAGCAGTTCTTC.

This clone was observed a few times. The V call is TRBV5-1, the J call TRBJ1-4; no firm D call. Germline CDR1 SGHRS, CDR2 YFSETQ. The CDR3 has 14 residues. V was pared by 1 base and J by 3 bases, with 7 bases between. The CDR3 DNA follows: TGCGCCAGCAGCTTGACCGGGTCTAATGAAAAACTGTTTTTT. Translation gives CASSLTGSNEKLFF.

The rearrangement links TRBV4-1 to TRBJ1-3; perhaps TRBD1 as D (6 bases). Trimming cost V 2 bases and J 4 bases, with 15 bases left between them. The CDR3 extends over 16 amino acids. Germline lookup yields CDR1 MGHRA and CDR2 YSYEKL. CDR3 sequence: CASSQTDQGHGNTIYF. The CDR3 coding sequence is TGCGCCAGCAGCCAAACCGATCAGGGGCACGGAAACACCATATATTTT.

This chain connects TRBV5-1 to TRBJ2-2, with 7 bases identical to TRBD1. CDR3 length: 14 residues. With V trimmed by 7 bases and J by 10 bases, 13 bases remained unmatched. Germline-derived CDR1 and CDR2 are SGHRS and YFSETQ. For the CDR3, the DNA is TGCGCCAGCTCTCCGGGACAGTTTGTTGAGGAGCTGTTTTTT. Amino acids: CASSPGQFVEELFF.

This sequence joins TRBV27 and TRBJ1-1; D is undetermined. The CDR3 has 15 residues. V lost 3 bases to trimming and J lost 4 bases, with 15 bases between them. Germline lookup yields CDR1 MNHEY and CDR2 SMNVEV (reference sequence). In nucleotides, the CDR3 is TGTGCCAGCAGTTTGATTCGAGGTGGGAGCACTGAAGCTTTCTTT. The encoded protein is CASSLIRGGSTEAFF.

CDR3 loop: CASKAGLLTEAFF. The CDR3 DNA is TGTGCCAGCAAGGCGGGGCTACTGACTGAAGCTTTCTTT. The chain is built from TRBV2 and TRBJ1-1; D possibly corresponds to TRBD1 (5 bases). The CDR3 consists of 13 residues. Germline assignment: CDR1 SNHLY and CDR2 FYNNEI. V lost 7 bases and J lost 5, with 14 bases in between.

CDR3 region: CASISGGGGGYEQYF. Written as DNA, the CDR3 is TGTGCCAGCATCTCAGGAGGAGGGGGCGGCTACGAGCAGTACTTC. This chain links TRBV28 with TRBJ2-7; D might be TRBD1 (7 bases). Trimming pared 7 bases from V and 3 bases from J, leaving 19 bases between. Germline V gene data show CDR1 as MDHEN and CDR2 as SYDVKM. The CDR3 has 15 amino acids.

This chain connects TRBV15 to TRBJ2-7; D not certain. This CDR3 has 12 residues. Per the germline V gene, CDR1 is LNHNV and CDR2 is YYDKDF (reference sequence). The V and J ends lost 0 bases and 3 bases respectively, with 3 bases between them. CDR3 protein: CATSRDHYEQYF. In DNA form, the CDR3 reads TGTGCCACCAGCAGAGACCACTACGAGCAGTACTTC.

This chain joins TRBV2 and TRBJ1-4; D is possibly TRBD1 (5 bases). V gave up 5 bases and J gave up 6 bases, with 7 bases separating them. Germline-derived CDR1 and CDR2 are SNHLY and FYNNEI. CDR3 size: 12 residues. The CDR3 DNA reads TGTGCCAGCAGTCTAGGGGATGAAAAACTGTTTTTT. The encoded protein is CASSLGDEKLFF.

This clone was counted once. The CDR3, as DNA: TGTGCCAGCAGCCAACCGAACAGGGTAGCTTTCTTT. Protein sequence: CASSQPNRVAFF. The chain carries TRBV14 and TRBJ1-1, with a possible D match to TRBD1 (6 bases). V was shortened by 2 bases and J by 10 bases, with 11 bases between the two germline ends. CDR3 length: 12 residues. Germline V CDR1 and CDR2: SGHDN, FVKESK.